These T cell receptor beta chains were read from a single sample in a study of blood T cell repertoires in COVID-19. Profiling relied on immunoSEQ multiplex PCR, and the TCRdb table lists in-frame clones only, not all of them. The sample holds 270,000 or so clones; approximately 81% are singletons and the top ten take about 3.4%. The specimen sequenced was peripheral blood. Receptors originate from a woman younger than 35 with acute or convalescent COVID-19. Each CDR3 is given with its conserved first and last residue. The D gene is left open where the match is weak.

d_call: TRBD2; v_call: TRBV6-2/TRBV6-3; cdr3_length: 15; j_call: TRBJ2-7; cdr3_aa: CASSFGLDLSYEQYF
d_call: .; v_call: TRBV11-2; cdr3_length: 13; j_call: TRBJ2-1; cdr3_aa: CASSFAQYNEQFF
d_call: .; v_call: TRBV10-3; cdr3_length: 14; j_call: TRBJ1-6; cdr3_aa: CAISEEARNSPLHF
d_call: .; v_call: TRBV5-1; cdr3_length: 13; j_call: TRBJ1-1; cdr3_aa: CASSPGVGGRAFF
d_call: .; v_call: TRBV7-3; cdr3_length: 15; j_call: TRBJ2-3; cdr3_aa: CASSPSGEVTDTQYF
d_call: .; v_call: TRBV6-6; cdr3_length: 15; j_call: TRBJ1-4; cdr3_aa: CASSFLGTIREKLFF
d_call: .; v_call: TRBV28; cdr3_length: 14; j_call: TRBJ1-5; cdr3_aa: CASSRPGGAQPQHF
d_call: TRBD1; v_call: TRBV3-1/TRBV3-2; cdr3_length: 14; j_call: TRBJ1-1; cdr3_aa: CASSLRQGPTEAFF
d_call: TRBD1; v_call: TRBV4-1; cdr3_length: 18; j_call: TRBJ2-7; cdr3_aa: CASSQDKAGTGSSYEQYF
d_call: TRBD1; v_call: TRBV24-1; cdr3_length: 15; j_call: TRBJ2-3; cdr3_aa: CATSGGQGRTDTQYF
d_call: TRBD1; v_call: TRBV2; cdr3_length: 12; j_call: TRBJ1-2; cdr3_aa: CASTGEVYGYTF
d_call: .; v_call: TRBV14; cdr3_length: 13; j_call: TRBJ1-1; cdr3_aa: CASSFDRNTEAFF
d_call: .; v_call: TRBV10-2; cdr3_length: 13; j_call: TRBJ2-7; cdr3_aa: CASSERWEEEQYF
d_call: TRBD2; v_call: TRBV2; cdr3_length: 14; j_call: TRBJ2-1; cdr3_aa: CASSEGLAGAGRFF
d_call: .; v_call: TRBV30; cdr3_length: 11; j_call: TRBJ2-5; cdr3_aa: CAARPQETQYF
d_call: TRBD2; v_call: TRBV7-3; cdr3_length: 14; j_call: TRBJ2-3; cdr3_aa: CASSSRLAGDTQYF
d_call: TRBD2; v_call: TRBV7-3; cdr3_length: 15; j_call: TRBJ2-7; cdr3_aa: CASSLIGGEFYEQYF
d_call: TRBD2; v_call: TRBV11-2; cdr3_length: 19; j_call: TRBJ2-3; cdr3_aa: CASSHLPGLAGGPTDTQYF
d_call: .; v_call: TRBV2; cdr3_length: 17; j_call: TRBJ2-1; cdr3_aa: CASSAELPPLAYNEQFF
d_call: TRBD1; v_call: TRBV19; cdr3_length: 13; j_call: TRBJ1-2; cdr3_aa: CASSSRDRDGYTF
d_call: .; v_call: TRBV20-1; cdr3_length: 14; j_call: TRBJ1-5; cdr3_aa: CSASPLYSNQPQHF
d_call: TRBD1; v_call: TRBV27; cdr3_length: 14; j_call: TRBJ1-5; cdr3_aa: CASRQGISNQPQHF
d_call: TRBD1; v_call: TRBV6-2/TRBV6-3; cdr3_length: 15; j_call: TRBJ1-1; cdr3_aa: CASSFGTGVNTEAFF
d_call: .; v_call: TRBV27; cdr3_length: 13; j_call: TRBJ2-1; cdr3_aa: CASGTTRQNEQFF
d_call: .; v_call: TRBV11-2; cdr3_length: 13; j_call: TRBJ1-2; cdr3_aa: CASTGDISYGYTF
d_call: TRBD2; v_call: TRBV18; cdr3_length: 16; j_call: TRBJ2-1; cdr3_aa: CASSPLSGRAKNEQFF
d_call: .; v_call: TRBV5-6; cdr3_length: 12; j_call: TRBJ1-5; cdr3_aa: CASSLGDQPQHF
d_call: .; v_call: TRBV28; cdr3_length: 14; j_call: TRBJ2-1; cdr3_aa: CASSPILGYNEQFF
d_call: .; v_call: TRBV16; cdr3_length: 13; j_call: TRBJ1-5; cdr3_aa: CASKQGSNQPQHF
d_call: TRBD1; v_call: TRBV18; cdr3_length: 16; j_call: TRBJ1-1; cdr3_aa: CASSPDRGLLGTEAFF
d_call: .; v_call: TRBV15; cdr3_length: 18; j_call: TRBJ2-2; cdr3_aa: CATSREQGTGGNTGELFF
d_call: TRBD1; v_call: TRBV28; cdr3_length: 16; j_call: TRBJ2-1; cdr3_aa: CASSHAGQGPYSEQFF
d_call: .; v_call: TRBV5-5; cdr3_length: 15; j_call: TRBJ1-1; cdr3_aa: CASSDRRAGETEAFF
d_call: .; v_call: TRBV18; cdr3_length: 13; j_call: TRBJ2-7; cdr3_aa: CASSPGSPYEQYF
d_call: TRBD1; v_call: TRBV28; cdr3_length: 15; j_call: TRBJ1-4; cdr3_aa: CASRTGTGSNEKLFF
d_call: TRBD2; v_call: TRBV5-1; cdr3_length: 17; j_call: TRBJ2-3; cdr3_aa: CASSTTRQTSGRDTQYF
d_call: TRBD2; v_call: TRBV4-2; cdr3_length: 16; j_call: TRBJ2-2; cdr3_aa: CASSQAGGPLIGELFF
d_call: .; v_call: TRBV29-1; cdr3_length: 15; j_call: TRBJ2-1; cdr3_aa: CSAREGLDGYNEQFF
d_call: TRBD2; v_call: TRBV11-2; cdr3_length: 17; j_call: TRBJ2-1; cdr3_aa: CASSSSGLAGVSNEQFF
d_call: TRBD2; v_call: TRBV5-1; cdr3_length: 15; j_call: TRBJ2-7; cdr3_aa: CASSLTSGIRYEQYF
d_call: TRBD2; v_call: TRBV5-5; cdr3_length: 14; j_call: TRBJ2-7; cdr3_aa: CASHWTSGTYEQYF
d_call: TRBD2; v_call: TRBV5-8; cdr3_length: 17; j_call: TRBJ2-2; cdr3_aa: CASSLATSAPSTGELFF
d_call: .; v_call: TRBV30; cdr3_length: 13; j_call: TRBJ2-7; cdr3_aa: CAWSGAGSYEQYF